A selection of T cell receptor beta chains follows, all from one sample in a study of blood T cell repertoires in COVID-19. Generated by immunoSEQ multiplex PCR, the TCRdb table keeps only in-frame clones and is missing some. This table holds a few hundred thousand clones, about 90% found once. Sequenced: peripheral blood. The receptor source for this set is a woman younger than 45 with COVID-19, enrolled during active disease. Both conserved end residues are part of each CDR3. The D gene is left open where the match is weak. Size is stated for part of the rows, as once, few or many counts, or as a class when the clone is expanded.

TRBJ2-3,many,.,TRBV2,CASSQVGTDTQYF,TGTGCCAGCAGTCAGGTTGGAACAGATACGCAGTATTTT
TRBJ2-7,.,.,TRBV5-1,CASSWQVDYEQYF,TGCGCCAGCAGCTGGCAGGTAGACTACGAGCAGTACTTC
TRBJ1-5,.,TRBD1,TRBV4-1,CASSPRGQGANQPQHF,TGCGCCAGCAGCCCCCGGGGACAGGGGGCCAATCAGCCCCAGCATTTT
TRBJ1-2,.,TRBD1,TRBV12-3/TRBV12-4,CASSLDRGDGYTF,TGTGCCAGCAGTTTGGACAGGGGAGATGGCTACACCTTC
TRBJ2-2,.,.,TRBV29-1,CSASTTSQRPITGELFF,TGCAGCGCCTCTACCACCTCTCAGCGCCCCATCACCGGGGAGCTGTTTTTT
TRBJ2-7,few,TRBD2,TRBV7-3,CASSRSGGLAPYEQYF,TGTGCCAGCAGCCGGAGCGGGGGACTAGCTCCGTACGAGCAGTACTTC
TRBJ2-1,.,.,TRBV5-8,CASSSEDSVAYNEQFF,TGTGCCAGCAGCTCGGAGGACAGTGTGGCCTACAATGAGCAGTTCTTC
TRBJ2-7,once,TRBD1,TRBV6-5,CASLGTGIIYEQYF,TGTGCCAGCCTCGGGACAGGGATAATATACGAGCAGTACTTC
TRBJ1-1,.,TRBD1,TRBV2,CASTFSGQGSLNTEAFF,TGTGCCAGCACCTTCTCGGGACAGGGGAGCTTAAACACTGAAGCTTTCTTT
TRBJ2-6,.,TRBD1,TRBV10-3,CAIRDRGQGSGANVLTF,TGTGCCATCAGGGACAGGGGGCAGGGCTCTGGGGCCAACGTCCTGACTTTC
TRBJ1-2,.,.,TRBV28,CATARQGSVGYGYTF,TGTGCCACCGCTCGGCAGGGATCCGTTGGCTATGGCTACACCTTC
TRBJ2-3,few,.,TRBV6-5,CASNRAGTDTQYF,TGTGCCAGCAACAGGGCTGGTACAGATACGCAGTATTTT
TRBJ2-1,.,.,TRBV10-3,CAIRPATANEQFF,TGTGCCATCCGGCCAGCGACGGCCAATGAGCAGTTCTTC
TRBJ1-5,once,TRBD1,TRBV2,CASRALQGNQPQHF,TGTGCCAGCAGAGCCTTACAGGGGAATCAGCCCCAGCATTTT
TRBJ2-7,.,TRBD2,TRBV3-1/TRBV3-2,CASSHSGNYYEQYF,TGTGCCAGCAGCCATAGCGGGAACTACTACGAGCAGTACTTC
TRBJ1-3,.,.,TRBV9,CASSRKWGDTTIYF,TGTGCCAGCAGCCGCAAGTGGGGGGATACCACCATATATTTT
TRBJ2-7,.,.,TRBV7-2,CASSLGREEYEQYF,TGTGCCAGCAGCTTAGGAAGGGAGGAGTACGAGCAGTACTTC
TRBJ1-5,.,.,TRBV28,CASSLEGWGQPQHF,TGTGCCAGCAGTTTAGAGGGATGGGGTCAGCCCCAGCATTTT
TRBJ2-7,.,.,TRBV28,CASSPRMRHYEQYF,TGTGCCAGCAGTCCCCGTATGCGGCACTACGAGCAGTACTTC
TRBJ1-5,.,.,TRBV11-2,CASSLGAAYINSNQPQHF,TGTGCCAGCAGCTTAGGGGCAGCTTATATTAATAGCAATCAGCCCCAGCATTTT
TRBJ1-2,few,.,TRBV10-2,CASTPDTNYGYTF,TGCGCCAGCACCCCGGACACTAACTATGGCTACACCTTC
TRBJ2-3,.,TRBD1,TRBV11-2,CASSPPGQGADTQYF,TGTGCCAGCAGCCCACCGGGACAGGGGGCGGATACGCAGTATTTT
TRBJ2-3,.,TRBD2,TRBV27,CASSPRLAGGSFADTQYF,TGTGCCAGCTCTCCGCGACTAGCGGGAGGGTCGTTCGCAGATACGCAGTATTTT
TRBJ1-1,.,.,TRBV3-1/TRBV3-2,CASSPRRGTEAFF,TGTGCCAGCAGCCCAAGGCGCGGCACTGAAGCTTTCTTT
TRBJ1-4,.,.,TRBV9,CASSRGQGKLFF,TGTGCCAGCAGTCGAGGGCAGGGGAAGCTGTTTTTT
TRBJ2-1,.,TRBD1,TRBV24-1,CASGQGWNEQFF,TGTGCCTCCGGACAGGGGTGGAATGAGCAGTTCTTC
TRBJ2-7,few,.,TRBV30,CAWNGVGSYEQYF,TGTGCCTGGAACGGGGTCGGCTCCTACGAGCAGTACTTC
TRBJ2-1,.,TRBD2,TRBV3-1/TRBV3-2,CASSSLAGDDEQFF,TGTGCCAGCAGCTCCCTGGCGGGAGATGATGAGCAGTTCTTC
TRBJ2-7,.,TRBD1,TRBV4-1,CASSQEGNRGQNEQYF,TGCGCCAGCAGCCAAGAAGGCAACAGGGGACAAAACGAGCAGTACTTC